This T cell receptor (beta chain) was recorded in a study of identical twins. Regarding this clonotype: What it binds is not known.

The cDNA had a unique molecular identifier and a template-switch universal primer site. TCRdb reprocessed the 5' RACE reads via MiXCR and lists one record per CDR3 protein. The sample contains approximately 230,000 distinct CDR3 sequences, about an eighth of which appear only once. The CDR3 runs to 15 residues. Germline V lookup: CDR1 DFQATT, CDR2 SNEGSKA (reference sequence). Trimming removed 1 base at V and 7 bases at J, with 17 bases between. Broader study findings: In monozygotic twins, models underestimated the sharing of out-of-frame TCR alpha.

Sequenced: memory (CD45RO+) T cells sorted from blood. This TCR came from a woman aged 18-29 years in good health. The chain joins TRBV20-1 to TRBJ2-1, with D perhaps matching TRBD1 (6 bases). CDR3 in DNA: TGCAGTGCTAGAGGGGGGCAGGGGATGAAAAATGAGCAGTTCTTC. Translated: CSARGGQGMKNEQFF.